The T cell receptor (beta chain) under discussion was sequenced for a study of T cells in Graves' hyperthyroidism and ophthalmopathy. General observations from the study: Median prediction lead before ophthalmopathy onset was roughly 6 months with the model. Most thyroid clonotypes with frequency above 0.001 were detected in blood. A 13 V-J signature model discriminated ophthalmopathy versus stable hyperthyroidism.

Exclusion criteria comprised uncontrolled infection, other autoimmune disease, pregnancy or lactation. RNA transcripts provided the source from which TCR beta CDR3 regions were amplified. When the TCR CDR3 underwent first-round RT-PCR, the HTBI primer set was used. One entry per CDR3 protein, called by TCRdb with MiXCR from the multiplex PCR reads. The data contain about 500,000 distinct CDR3 sequences, 46% of them seen just once; the ten biggest clones take up about two fifths. This clonotype was observed many times. The antigen remains undetermined. The receptor was isolated from an adult woman with Graves' disease, either hyperthyroidism or ophthalmopathy (not recorded which). Sequencing used peripheral blood or thyroid tissue (not recorded which).

In DNA form, the CDR3 reads TGTGCCAGCACCCTATTAGGCTACGAGCAGTACTTC. Translating it yields CASTLLGYEQYF. V gene TRBV2 combines with J gene TRBJ2-7, with no clear D. The germline V gene has CDR1 SNHLY and CDR2 FYNNEI. Trimming took 7 bases from V and 3 from J, leaving 10 bases between them. This CDR3 contains 12 residues.